This TCR beta chain appears in the sequencing data of a study of T cell responses to AZD1222 COVID-19 vaccine. Study-level results: Increased Spike-specific TCR breadth and depth were observed after two AZD1222 doses. Clonal diversity was possibly underestimated, and the donors were mostly white British, with more females.

Here immunoSEQ multiplex PCR was the method, and the copy in TCRdb shows in-frame clones only, minus some. The sample lists around 160,000 clones; 80% to 85% were seen once. This CDR3 is built from 17 residues. Germline trimming cut 3 bases from V and 7 bases from J; bases unmatched to any gene: 13. CDR1 is SGDLS, CDR2 YYNGEE, per germline. Of note for this clone: The antigen remains unidentified.

The TCR originated in an adult in good health. This sequence joins TRBV9 and TRBJ1-2, with TRBD1 matching over 12 bases. The specimen was peripheral blood, collected on day 0 of MenACWY control vaccination. As DNA, the CDR3 is TGTGCCAGCAGCGACCAAGGGGGACAGGGGGCGGCCGCTGGCTACACCTTC. Translated, it gives CASSDQGGQGAAAGYTF. The variable domain in full, with the rest retrieved from reference TRBV9 and TRBJ1-2, is DSGVTQTPKHLITATGQRVTLRCSPRSGDLSVYWYQQSLDQGLQFLIQYYNGEERAKGNILERFSAQQFPDLHSELNLSSLELGDSALYFCASSDQGGQGAAAGYTFGSGTRLTVV.